Described below is a single T cell receptor beta chain sequence and its context. The data belong to a study of blood T cell repertoires in COVID-19. About the study: T cells, B-cell-depleted T cells, or PBMCs supplied cDNA or gDNA.

The junction had 9 bases not matched to a gene; V was cut back by 6 bases and J by 6 bases. The CDR3 has 14 residues. Per germline, CDR1 SNHLY and CDR2 FYNNEI. Using immunoSEQ multiplex PCR, the repertoire was profiled, and TCRdb retains in-frame clones only, with some absent. The table has fewer than 450,000 clones, 90% seen once. The sample comprised PBMCs or T cells enriched from blood (not recorded which). V gene TRBV2 combines with J gene TRBJ2-7, with 9 nucleotides matching TRBD2. The sequence came from a man in his late teens or twenties who had recovered from COVID-19. CDR3 loop: CASSFGTSFSEQYF. The CDR3 nucleotides read TGTGCCAGCAGCTTCGGGACTAGCTTCTCCGAGCAGTACTTC.